The sequence of this T cell receptor (beta chain) was determined in a study of T-cell memory formation after mild COVID-19. One entry per CDR3 protein results from TCRdb running MiXCR on the 5' RACE reads. Found here are 150,000 to 200,000 distinct CDR3 sequences, around 20% of them singletons; the top ten hold more than 3%. This CDR3 comprises 12 residues. Trimming shortened V by 5 bases and J by 6 bases, and 7 bases separated the two germline ends. Germline lookup yields CDR1 MNHNY and CDR2 SVGAGI (reference sequence). Only a few counts were recorded for this clonotype. The chain carries TRBV6-6 and TRBJ2-2, with D perhaps matching TRBD1 (6 bases). The sequence came from a man between 18 and 29 years old who had mild COVID-19 (a few samples of this study predate the infection). Cell type and time point are not known. The sample consisted of PBMCs or a T cell subset sorted from them (not recorded which). In DNA, the CDR3 is TGTGCCAGCAGTAAGGGGGCCGGGGAGCTGTTTTTT. The encoded protein is CASSKGAGELFF.